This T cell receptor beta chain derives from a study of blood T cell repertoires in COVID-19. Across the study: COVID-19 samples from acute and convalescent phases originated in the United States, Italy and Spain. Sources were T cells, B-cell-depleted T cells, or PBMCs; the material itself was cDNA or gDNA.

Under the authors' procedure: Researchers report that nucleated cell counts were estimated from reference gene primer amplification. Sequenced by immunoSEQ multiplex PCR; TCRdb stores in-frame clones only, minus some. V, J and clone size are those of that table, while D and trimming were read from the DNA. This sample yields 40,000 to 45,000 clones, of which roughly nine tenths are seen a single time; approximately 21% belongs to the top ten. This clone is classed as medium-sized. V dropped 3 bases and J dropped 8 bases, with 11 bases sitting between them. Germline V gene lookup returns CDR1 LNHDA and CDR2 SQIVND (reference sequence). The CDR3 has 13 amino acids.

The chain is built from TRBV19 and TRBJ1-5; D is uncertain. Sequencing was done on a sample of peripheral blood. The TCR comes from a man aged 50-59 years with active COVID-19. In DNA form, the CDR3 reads TGTGCCAGTAGTATGGTAGGAGCCGAGCCCCAGCATTTT. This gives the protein CASSMVGAEPQHF. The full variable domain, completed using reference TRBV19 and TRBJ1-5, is DGGITQSPKYLFRKEGQNVTLSCEQNLNHDAMYWYRQDPGQGLRLIYYSQIVNDFQKGDIAEGYSVSREKKESFPLTVTSAQKNPTAFYLCASSMVGAEPQHFGDGTRLSIL.